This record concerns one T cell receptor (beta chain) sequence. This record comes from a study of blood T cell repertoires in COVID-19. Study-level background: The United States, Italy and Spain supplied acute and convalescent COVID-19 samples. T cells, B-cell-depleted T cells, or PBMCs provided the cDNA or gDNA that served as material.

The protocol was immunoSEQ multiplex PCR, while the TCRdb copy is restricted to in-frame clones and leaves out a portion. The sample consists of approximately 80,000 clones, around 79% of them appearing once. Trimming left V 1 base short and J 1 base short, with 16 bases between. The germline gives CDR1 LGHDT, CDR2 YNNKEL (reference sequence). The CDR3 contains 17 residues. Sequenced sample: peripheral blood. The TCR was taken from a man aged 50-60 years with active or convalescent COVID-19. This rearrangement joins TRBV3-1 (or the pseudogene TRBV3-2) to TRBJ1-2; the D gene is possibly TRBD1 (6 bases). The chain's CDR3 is CASSQVSLGGLNYGYTF. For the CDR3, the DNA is TGTGCCAGCAGCCAAGTCTCGCTAGGGGGTCTTAACTATGGCTACACCTTC.